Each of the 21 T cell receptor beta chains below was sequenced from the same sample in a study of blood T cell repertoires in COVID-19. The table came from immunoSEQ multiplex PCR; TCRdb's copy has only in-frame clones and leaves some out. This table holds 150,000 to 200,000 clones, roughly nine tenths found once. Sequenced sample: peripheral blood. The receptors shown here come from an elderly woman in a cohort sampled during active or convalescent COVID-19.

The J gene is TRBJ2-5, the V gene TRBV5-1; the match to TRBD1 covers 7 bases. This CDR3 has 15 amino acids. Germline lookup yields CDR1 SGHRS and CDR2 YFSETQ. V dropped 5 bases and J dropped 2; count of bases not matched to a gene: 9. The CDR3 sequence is CASRRDSGHQETQYF. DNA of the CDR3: TGCGCCAGCAGAAGGGACAGCGGACATCAAGAGACCCAGTACTTC.

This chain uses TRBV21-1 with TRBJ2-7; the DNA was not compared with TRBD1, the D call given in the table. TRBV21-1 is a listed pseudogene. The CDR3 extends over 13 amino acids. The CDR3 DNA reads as TGTGCCAGCGGGCCCTCAAGAATCCACGAGCAGTACTTC. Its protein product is CASGPSRIHEQYF.

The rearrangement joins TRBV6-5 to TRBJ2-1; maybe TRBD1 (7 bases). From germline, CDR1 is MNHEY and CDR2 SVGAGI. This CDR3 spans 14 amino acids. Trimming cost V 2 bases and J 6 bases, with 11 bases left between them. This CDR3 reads CASSYPQGGNEQFF. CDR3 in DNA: TGTGCCAGCAGTTACCCGCAGGGGGGCAATGAGCAGTTCTTC.

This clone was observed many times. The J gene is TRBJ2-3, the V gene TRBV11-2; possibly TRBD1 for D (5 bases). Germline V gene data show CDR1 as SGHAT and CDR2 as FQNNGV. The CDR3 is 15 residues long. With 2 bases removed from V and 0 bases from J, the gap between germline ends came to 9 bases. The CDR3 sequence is CASSLRGGSTDTQYF. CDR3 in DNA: TGTGCCAGCAGCTTAAGGGGTGGGAGCACAGATACGCAGTATTTT.

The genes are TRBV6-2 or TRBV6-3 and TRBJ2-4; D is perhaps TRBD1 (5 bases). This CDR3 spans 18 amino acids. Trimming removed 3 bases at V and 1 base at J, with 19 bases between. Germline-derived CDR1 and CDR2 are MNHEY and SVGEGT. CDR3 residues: CASSYRVQDTYAKNIQYF. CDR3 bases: TGTGCCAGCAGTTATCGAGTCCAGGACACCTACGCCAAAAACATTCAGTACTTC.

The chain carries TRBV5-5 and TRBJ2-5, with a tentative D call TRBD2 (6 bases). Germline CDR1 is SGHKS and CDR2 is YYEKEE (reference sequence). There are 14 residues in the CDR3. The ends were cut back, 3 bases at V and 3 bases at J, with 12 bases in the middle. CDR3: CASSSLVAEETQYF. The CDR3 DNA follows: TGTGCCAGCAGCTCCCTGGTAGCGGAAGAGACCCAGTACTTC. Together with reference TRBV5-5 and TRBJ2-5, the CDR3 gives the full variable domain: DAGVTQSPTHLIKTRGQQVTLRCSPISGHKSVSWYQQVLGQGPQFIFQYYEKEERGRGNFPDRFSARQFPNYSSELNVNALLLGDSALYLCASSSLVAEETQYFGPGTRLLVL.

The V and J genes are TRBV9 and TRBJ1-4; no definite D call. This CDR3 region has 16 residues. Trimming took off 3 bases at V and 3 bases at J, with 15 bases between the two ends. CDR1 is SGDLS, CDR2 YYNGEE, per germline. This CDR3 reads CASSAFGGRANEKLFF. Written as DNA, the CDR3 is TGTGCCAGCAGCGCATTCGGAGGGAGAGCTAATGAAAAACTGTTTTTT.

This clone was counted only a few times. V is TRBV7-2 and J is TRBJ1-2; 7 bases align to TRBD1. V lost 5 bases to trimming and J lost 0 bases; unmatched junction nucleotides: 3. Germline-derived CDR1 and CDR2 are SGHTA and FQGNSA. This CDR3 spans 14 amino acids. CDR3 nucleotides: TGTGCCAGCAGCCCAGGACAGGCTAACTATGGCTACACCTTC. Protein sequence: CASSPGQANYGYTF.

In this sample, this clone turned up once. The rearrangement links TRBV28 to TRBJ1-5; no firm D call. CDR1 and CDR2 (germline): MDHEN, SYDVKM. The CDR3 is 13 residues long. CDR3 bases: TGTGCGACTCTTGGGTGGAACAATCAGCCCCAGCATTTT. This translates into CATLGWNNQPQHF.

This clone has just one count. CDR3 region: CASSLMSRSTTGELFF. The CDR3, as DNA: TGTGCCAGCAGTTTAATGTCGAGATCAACCACCGGGGAGCTGTTTTTT. This chain joins TRBV27 and TRBJ2-2; no reliable D call. V lost 2 bases, J lost 4 bases, and 14 bases lay in between. Germline V gives CDR1 MNHEY, CDR2 SMNVEV (reference sequence). This CDR3 region has 16 residues.

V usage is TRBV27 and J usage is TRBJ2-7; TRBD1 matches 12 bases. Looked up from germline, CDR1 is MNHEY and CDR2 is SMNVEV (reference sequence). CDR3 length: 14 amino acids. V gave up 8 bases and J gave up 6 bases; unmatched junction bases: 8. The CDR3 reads CASHRDRGLSEQYF. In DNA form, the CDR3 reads TGTGCCAGCCACCGGGACAGGGGGCTTAGCGAGCAGTACTTC.

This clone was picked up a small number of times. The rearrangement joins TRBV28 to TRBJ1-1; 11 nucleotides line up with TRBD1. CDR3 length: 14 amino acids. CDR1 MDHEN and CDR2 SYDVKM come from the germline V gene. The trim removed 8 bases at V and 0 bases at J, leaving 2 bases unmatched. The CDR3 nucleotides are TGTGCCAGCCGGACAGGGGGCCTGAACACTGAAGCTTTCTTT. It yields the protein CASRTGGLNTEAFF.

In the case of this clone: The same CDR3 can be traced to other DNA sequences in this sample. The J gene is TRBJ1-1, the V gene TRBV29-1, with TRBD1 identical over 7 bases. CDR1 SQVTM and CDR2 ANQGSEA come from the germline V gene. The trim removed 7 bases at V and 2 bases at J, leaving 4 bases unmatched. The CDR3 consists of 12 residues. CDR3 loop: CSGGQLNTEAFF. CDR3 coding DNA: TGCAGCGGGGGACAGCTTAACACTGAAGCTTTCTTT.

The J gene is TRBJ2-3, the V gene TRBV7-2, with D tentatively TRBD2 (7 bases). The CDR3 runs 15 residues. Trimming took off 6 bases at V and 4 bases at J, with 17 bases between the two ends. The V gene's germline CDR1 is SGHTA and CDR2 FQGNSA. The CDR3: CASRLRRGHSDTQYF. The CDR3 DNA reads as TGTGCCAGCAGGCTCAGGCGGGGGCATTCAGATACGCAGTATTTT.

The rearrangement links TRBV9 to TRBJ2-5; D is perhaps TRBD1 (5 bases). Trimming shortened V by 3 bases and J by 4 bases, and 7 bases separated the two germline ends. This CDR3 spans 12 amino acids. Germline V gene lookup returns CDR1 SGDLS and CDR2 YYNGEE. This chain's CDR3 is CASSGGVETQYF. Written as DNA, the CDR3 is TGTGCCAGCAGCGGGGGCGTAGAGACCCAGTACTTC.

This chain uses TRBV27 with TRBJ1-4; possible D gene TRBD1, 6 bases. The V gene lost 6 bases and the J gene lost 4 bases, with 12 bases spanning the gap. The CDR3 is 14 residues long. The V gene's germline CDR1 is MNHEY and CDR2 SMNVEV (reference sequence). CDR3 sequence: CASRSGAVNEKLFF. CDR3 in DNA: TGTGCCAGCAGGTCAGGGGCAGTTAATGAAAAACTGTTTTTT.

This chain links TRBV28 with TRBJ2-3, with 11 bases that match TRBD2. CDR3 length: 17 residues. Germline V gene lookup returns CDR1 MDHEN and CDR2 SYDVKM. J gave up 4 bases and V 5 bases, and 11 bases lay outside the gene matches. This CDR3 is CASSRPPTSGRSDTQYF. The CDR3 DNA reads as TGTGCCAGCAGTCGCCCACCAACTAGCGGGAGATCAGATACGCAGTATTTT.

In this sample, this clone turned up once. The CDR3 is CASLKGPTNEKLFF. As DNA, the CDR3 is TGTGCCAGCCTTAAGGGGCCAACTAATGAAAAACTGTTTTTT. This sequence joins TRBV6-6 and TRBJ1-4; possibly TRBD1 for D (5 bases). This CDR3 is built from 14 residues. Trimming removed 8 bases from V and 0 bases from J, with 10 bases in between. From germline, CDR1 is MNHNY and CDR2 SVGAGI (reference sequence).

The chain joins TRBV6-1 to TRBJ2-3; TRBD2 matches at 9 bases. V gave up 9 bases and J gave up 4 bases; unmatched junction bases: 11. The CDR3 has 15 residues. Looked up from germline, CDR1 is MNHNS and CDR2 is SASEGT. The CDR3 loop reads CASEFSGSWADTQYF. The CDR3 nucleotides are TGTGCCAGTGAATTTAGCGGGAGTTGGGCAGATACGCAGTATTTT.

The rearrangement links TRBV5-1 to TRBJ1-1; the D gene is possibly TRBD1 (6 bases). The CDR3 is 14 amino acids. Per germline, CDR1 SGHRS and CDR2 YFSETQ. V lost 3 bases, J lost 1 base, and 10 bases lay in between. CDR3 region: CASSWMGQNTEAFF. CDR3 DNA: TGCGCCAGCAGCTGGATGGGACAGAACACTGAAGCTTTCTTT. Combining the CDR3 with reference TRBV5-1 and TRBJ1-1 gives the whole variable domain KAGVTQTPRYLIKTRGQQVTLSCSPISGHRSVSWYQQTPGQGLQFLFEYFSETQRNKGNFPGRFSGRQFSNSRSEMNVSTLELGDSALYLCASSWMGQNTEAFFGQGTRLTVV.

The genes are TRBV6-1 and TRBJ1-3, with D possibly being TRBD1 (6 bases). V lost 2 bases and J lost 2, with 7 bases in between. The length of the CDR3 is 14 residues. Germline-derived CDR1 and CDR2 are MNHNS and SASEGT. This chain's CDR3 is CASSEWGPGNTIYF. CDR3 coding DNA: TGTGCCAGCAGTGAATGGGGGCCTGGAAACACCATATATTTT.